This T cell receptor (beta chain) was captured by sequencing in a study of T cells in Graves' hyperthyroidism and ophthalmopathy. Germline V gives CDR1 SQVTM, CDR2 ANQGSEA. This CDR3 has 14 residues. Between the trimmed V and J ends, which lost 7 bases and 2 bases, there was a span of 16 bases. RNA transcripts gave rise to amplified TCR beta CDR3 regions. In the first-round RT-PCR of the TCR CDR3, the HTBI primer set was used. TCRdb passed the multiplex PCR reads through MiXCR, listing each CDR3 protein once. In the table there are some 560,000 distinct CDR3 sequences, approximately 14% of which are singletons. In its sample, this clonotype was seen many times.

The genes are TRBV29-1 and TRBJ2-3; D could derive from TRBD1 or TRBD2 (5 bases each). Material: blood. This clonotype was obtained from a woman in her twenties or thirties with Graves' hyperthyroidism. The DNA for the CDR3 is TGCAGCGCTTGGTATGGGACCCTCACAGATACGCAGTATTTT. As protein: CSAWYGTLTDTQYF.